The 13 T cell receptor beta chains below all came from one sample that was sequenced in a study of shared T cell receptors in the human thymus. The table came from immunoSEQ multiplex PCR; TCRdb's copy has only in-frame clones and leaves some out. The table includes some 700,000 clones, roughly 85% detected once. The same sample was also used in a study of human thymus T cells.

Sequenced sample: thymocytes. The receptors come from a girl less than two years old with a congenital heart defect.

The V and J genes are TRBV6-1 and TRBJ1-1; perhaps TRBD1 as D (6 bases). V lost 3 bases, J lost 0 bases, and 8 bases lay in between. The germline CDR1 and CDR2 sequences are MNHNS and SASEGT. The CDR3 sequence is 14 residues long. The DNA of the CDR3 is TGTGCCAGCAGTGACAGGGGTCTGAACACTGAAGCTTTCTTT. It is translated as CASSDRGLNTEAFF.

This clone was recorded only once. The genes are TRBV2 and TRBJ1-5; perhaps TRBD1 as D (6 bases). The length of the CDR3 is 11 residues. The germline V gene has CDR1 SNHLY and CDR2 FYNNEI. Trimming removed 6 bases at V and 8 bases at J, with 8 bases between. CDR3 in amino acids: CASRRDKPQHF. CDR3 in DNA: TGTGCCAGCAGGAGGGACAAGCCCCAGCATTTT.

A few counts support this clone. The rearrangement links TRBV14 to TRBJ2-7; 9 nucleotides align to TRBD2. V lost 2 bases to trimming and J lost 2 bases; unmatched junction nucleotides: 7. This CDR3 contains 16 residues. The germline CDR1 and CDR2 sequences are SGHDN and FVKESK. The CDR3 nucleotides are TGTGCCAGCAGCCAACCACCCAGCGGGGGGCCCTACGAGCAGTACTTC. It translates to CASSQPPSGGPYEQYF.

The chain has TRBV5-4 and TRBJ2-3; 7 bases agree with TRBD2. V lost 0 bases and J lost 4; bases outside the gene matches: 8. Germline assignment: CDR1 SGHNT and CDR2 YYREEE (reference sequence). CDR3 size: 16 residues. CDR3 sequence: CASSLAGGRIADTQYF. As DNA, the CDR3 is TGTGCCAGCAGCTTGGCCGGGGGGAGGATCGCAGATACGCAGTATTTT.

This clone was counted between two and nine times. The V and J genes are TRBV10-2 and TRBJ2-7, with D possibly TRBD2 on 6 matching bases. The V end lost 2 bases, the J end lost 2 bases, and 16 bases lay between the germline ends. The CDR3 extends over 16 amino acids. CDR1 is WSHSY and CDR2 is SAAADI in the germline V gene. CDR3 loop: CASSERSWRGTYEQYF. CDR3 in DNA: TGCGCCAGCAGTGAGAGGTCTTGGAGGGGCACCTACGAGCAGTACTTC.

The chain joins TRBV28 to TRBJ2-7, with 9 bases lining up with TRBD1. Germline CDR1 and CDR2: MDHEN and SYDVKM. The CDR3 is 20 amino acids. Losses at the gene ends were 6 bases for V and 6 bases for J; bases not matched to a gene: 27. CDR3 loop: CASSQTTLGQGNRSTGEQYF. CDR3 bases: TGTGCCAGCAGCCAAACCACCCTGGGACAGGGCAATCGTTCTACCGGCGAGCAGTACTTC.

DNA for the CDR3: TGTGCCAGCTCATGCCGGGACAGTCCTTCCAGCCTCACAAATTTCGAGCAGTACTTC. Encoded protein: CASSCRDSPSSLTNFEQYF. J is TRBJ2-5 and V is TRBV18, with 7 bases that match TRBD1. TRBJ2-7 explains the end of the DNA better; the J call may be wrong. The CDR3 runs 19 residues. Germline V lookup: CDR1 KGHSH, CDR2 LQKENI.

This sequence joins TRBV7-8 and TRBJ2-1, with a possible D match to TRBD1 (5 bases). V gave up 5 bases and J gave up 4 bases, with 21 bases separating them. Germline assignment: CDR1 SGHVS and CDR2 FQNEAQ. This CDR3 is built from 17 residues. The CDR3 DNA reads as TGTGCCAGCAGCCGGTTAGCCTGGGGCCCCCCTTACAATGAGCAGTTCTTC. Protein product: CASSRLAWGPPYNEQFF.

V and J are TRBV10-3 and TRBJ2-1, with 16 bases matching TRBD2. The length of the CDR3 is 17 residues. Germline CDR1 ENHRY, CDR2 SYGVKD. With 4 bases clipped from V and 6 bases from J, the junction kept 6 bases outside the gene matches. This CDR3 is CAISVGTSGGAGNEQFF. CDR3 DNA: TGTGCCATCAGTGTTGGGACTAGCGGGGGGGCCGGCAATGAGCAGTTCTTC.

V and J are TRBV7-9 and TRBJ1-4; weak D call: TRBD1 (6 bases). CDR3 length equals 16 residues. Germline V lookup: CDR1 SEHNR, CDR2 FQNEAQ (reference sequence). V shed 3 bases and J shed 0 bases, with 11 bases lying between them. The CDR3: CASSFGQPATNEKLFF. Written as DNA, the CDR3 is TGTGCCAGCAGCTTCGGACAGCCTGCAACTAATGAAAAACTGTTTTTT.

The table lists this clone with a count of one. The chain couples TRBV9 to TRBJ2-6; D remains ambiguous. Deletions cut 3 bases from V and 1 base from J, with 14 bases between. The CDR3 spans 17 residues. Germline V CDR1 and CDR2: SGDLS, YYNGEE. Here the CDR3 reads CASSAAQEESGANVLTF. The CDR3 coding sequence is TGTGCCAGCAGCGCCGCCCAAGAGGAGTCTGGGGCCAACGTCCTGACTTTC.

This chain links TRBV6-6 with TRBJ1-2, with a possible D match to TRBD1 (6 bases). Trimming took off 0 bases at V and 8 bases at J, with 13 bases between the two ends. This CDR3 has 14 amino acids. Germline V gene data show CDR1 as MNHNY and CDR2 as SVGAGI (reference sequence). DNA for the CDR3: TGTGCCAGCAGTTACTCGACGGCAGGGGAAGGCTACACCTTC. It is translated as CASSYSTAGEGYTF.

J is TRBJ2-1 and V is TRBV6-5, with a tentative D call TRBD2 (6 bases). V gave up 6 bases and J gave up 5 bases, with 17 bases separating them. CDR1 MNHEY and CDR2 SVGAGI come from the germline V gene. This CDR3 contains 15 residues. CDR3 DNA sequence: TGTGCCAGCAGACGACTAGTTAGCCCCCACAATGAGCAGTTCTTC. It specifies CASRRLVSPHNEQFF.